One sample yielded the 31 T cell receptor beta chains listed below, sequenced in a study. TCRdb re-derived calls from the 5' RACE reads in MiXCR, one entry per CDR3 protein. The table includes approximately 40,000 distinct CDR3 sequences, 20% to 25% detected once. The sorted Tregs were CD4+CD25+CD127-/low cells. What was sequenced was Tregs sorted from blood. The receptors derive from a female donor with breast cancer.

The chain is built from TRBV20-1 and TRBJ2-3, with 13 bases that match TRBD2. The CDR3 has 15 amino acids. V shed 8 bases and J 5 bases; nucleotides not matched to a gene: 10. Germline assignment: CDR1 DFQATT and CDR2 SNEGSKA (reference sequence). CDR3 amino acids: CSTDGLAGVKDTQYF. Written as DNA, the CDR3 is TGCAGTACTGATGGACTAGCGGGAGTGAAAGATACGCAGTATTTT.

This clonotype has only a few counts. This chain joins TRBV20-1 and TRBJ2-2; D is perhaps TRBD1 or TRBD2 (6 bases each). The V end lost 6 bases, the J end lost 8 bases, and 25 bases lay between the germline ends. This CDR3 region has 16 residues. The V gene's germline CDR1 is DFQATT and CDR2 SNEGSKA (reference sequence). CDR3 in amino acids: CSALWGAATALGELFF. CDR3 coding DNA: TGCAGTGCCCTCTGGGGGGCTGCGACCGCACTTGGGGAGCTGTTTTTT.

In this sample, this clonotype turned up a few times. The chain joins TRBV6-6 to TRBJ2-7; tentative D call: TRBD1 (8 bases). CDR1 is MNHNY, CDR2 SVGAGI, per germline (reference sequence). This CDR3 spans 13 amino acids. The germline V and J ends were trimmed by 5 bases and 6 bases, with 14 bases remaining between them. CDR3 region: CASSPHRGGEQYF. CDR3 bases: TGTGCCAGCAGTCCCCACAGGGGGGGCGAGCAGTACTTC.

This clonotype was recorded a few times. DNA for the CDR3: TGTGCCAGCAGGTCGACTCCTCGGGGGGGGGCCAACGTCCTGACTTTC. Translating gives CASRSTPRGGANVLTF. V and J are TRBV7-3 and TRBJ2-6, with D maybe TRBD2 (6 bases). Germline values: CDR1 SGHTA, CDR2 FQGTGA. The CDR3 spans 16 residues. The V end was cut by 6 bases, the J end by 4 bases, with 16 bases between.

This clonotype was detected many times. This rearrangement joins TRBV6-4 to TRBJ2-1, with D maybe TRBD2 (5 bases). Germline lookup yields CDR1 MRHNA and CDR2 SNTAGT. Trimming shortened V by 8 bases and J by 5 bases, and 13 bases separated the two germline ends. CDR3 length equals 13 residues. The CDR3 is CASSGGPHNEQFF. In DNA, the CDR3 is TGTGCCAGCTCGGGCGGGCCCCACAATGAGCAGTTCTTC.

This clonotype was seen ten or more times. The germline gene is not matched at one end of the junction; a read error may be the cause. The chain uses TRBV20-1 and TRBJ2-7; TRBD2 aligns across 16 bases. The CDR3 contains 16 residues. Germline V gene sequence: CDR1 DFQATT, CDR2 SNEGSKA (reference sequence). The CDR3 bases are TGTAGTACCCCGGGACTAGCGGGAGGGGGCTCCTACGAGCAGTACTTC. The encoded protein is CSTPGLAGGGSYEQYF.

To note about this clonotype: A much larger clone is a single base away; this may be a read error. The chain uses TRBV6-5 and TRBJ2-1; 9 bases match TRBD1. This CDR3 is built from 15 residues. Looked up from germline, CDR1 is MNHEY and CDR2 is SVGAGI. The CDR3 nucleotides are TGTGCCAGCAGTTTAACGGGACAGGGACTCAATGAGCAGCTCTTC. Translated, it gives CASSLTGQGLNEQLF.

This clonotype has only a few counts. The chain carries TRBV7-9 and TRBJ2-7; 8 bases fit TRBD2. V lost 4 bases to trimming and J lost 1 base; unmatched junction nucleotides: 6. This CDR3 is built from 15 residues. CDR1 is SEHNR and CDR2 is FQNEAQ in the germline V gene (reference sequence). In nucleotides, the CDR3 is TGTGCCAGCAGCTACCTAGCGGGTCCTTCCTACGAGCAGTACTTC. Translated: CASSYLAGPSYEQYF. The whole variable domain, filled in from reference TRBV7-9 and TRBJ2-7, reads DTGVSQNPRHKITKRGQNVTFRCDPISEHNRLYWYRQTLGQGPEFLTYFQNEAQLEKSRLLSDRFSAERPKGSFSTLEIQRTEQGDSAMYLCASSYLAGPSYEQYFGPGTRLTVT.

This chain links TRBV2 with TRBJ2-1; 9 bases line up with TRBD2. The CDR3 loop spans 15 amino acids. Trimming took 6 bases from V and 10 from J; bases not matched to a gene: 13. The V gene's germline CDR1 is SNHLY and CDR2 FYNNEI. The CDR3 spells CASRRAGGPQAEQFF. The DNA of the CDR3 is TGTGCCAGCAGGCGGGCGGGAGGGCCTCAAGCCGAGCAGTTCTTC. Complete variable domain (other parts from reference TRBV2 and TRBJ2-1): EPEVTQTPSHQVTQMGQEVILRCVPISNHLYFYWYRQILGQKVEFLVSFYNNEISEKSEIFDDQFSVERPDGSNFTLKIRSTKLEDSAMYFCASRRAGGPQAEQFFGPGTRLTVL.

Note on this clonotype: A much larger clone differs from this one at a single base, so this may be a read error. Without the conserved terminal phenylalanine or tryptophan, this CDR3 likely stems from a read error. The rearrangement uses TRBV27 and TRBJ2-7; the match to TRBD1 covers 8 bases. CDR1 and CDR2 from the germline V gene are MNHEY and SMNVEV (reference sequence). This CDR3 region has 17 residues. With V trimmed by 2 bases and J by 5 bases, 14 bases remained unmatched. CDR3 nucleotides: TGTGCCAGCAGTTTAGCCCGGGACAGGCCACGGATCGACGAGCAGTACCTC. Its translation: CASSLARDRPRIDEQYL.

This clonotype was counted many times. The V call is TRBV5-1, the J call TRBJ2-7, with 7 bases aligning to TRBD1. CDR3 size: 13 residues. Germline trimming cut 2 bases from V and 2 bases from J; bases unmatched to any gene: 1. Per the germline V gene, CDR1 is SGHRS and CDR2 is YFSETQ. Here the CDR3 reads CASSFTGAYEQYF. The DNA for the CDR3 is TGCGCCAGCAGCTTTACAGGGGCCTACGAGCAGTACTTC.

In its sample, this clonotype was seen a few times. The CDR3 DNA follows: TGTGCCAGCAGTTCCCTCTCAGGGGTCCTTCTTGGCTACACCTTC. The encoded protein is CASSSLSGVLLGYTF. The genes are TRBV27 and TRBJ1-2, with D possibly matching TRBD1 (6 bases). The length of the CDR3 is 15 residues. CDR1 is MNHEY, CDR2 SMNVEV, per germline (reference sequence). Trimming cost V 4 bases and J 7 bases, with 19 bases left between them.

The J gene is TRBJ1-5, the V gene TRBV6-1; D not certain. Trimming stripped 3 bases from V and 1 base from J, with 16 bases between. The CDR3 spans 17 residues. Germline CDR1 reads MNHNS; CDR2 reads SASEGT. The CDR3 is CASSDFNSPGSNQPQHF. The CDR3 DNA follows: TGTGCCAGCAGTGACTTTAACTCCCCGGGGAGCAATCAGCCCCAGCATTTT.

The chain is built from TRBV6-1 and TRBJ1-6; D is unclear. The CDR3 consists of 13 residues. The V gene lost 8 bases and the J gene lost 5 bases, with 10 bases spanning the gap. CDR1 and CDR2 from the germline V gene are MNHNS and SASEGT. Here the CDR3 DNA reads TGTGCCAGCGGTCGGAGAGATAATTCACCCCTCCACTTT. This translates into CASGRRDNSPLHF.

This clonotype was counted at least ten times. The chain uses TRBV20-1 and TRBJ1-5; D call uncertain. Between the trimmed V and J ends, which lost 3 bases and 4 bases, there was a span of 13 bases. Germline V gene lookup returns CDR1 DFQATT and CDR2 SNEGSKA (reference sequence). The CDR3 totals 14 residues. Written as DNA, the CDR3 is TGCAGTGCTAGGGGCCCCCGCAGGAATCAGCCCCAGCATTTT. This translates into CSARGPRRNQPQHF.

This clonotype was seen a handful of times. The CDR3 region has the DNA TGCAGTGCTCGTGGGAGGGCCGACCTCAATGAGCAGTTCTTC. This gives the protein CSARGRADLNEQFF. The gene calls are TRBV20-1 and TRBJ2-1; 7 bases align to TRBD2. Germline V gene sequence: CDR1 DFQATT, CDR2 SNEGSKA (reference sequence). J lost 6 bases, V lost 5 bases, and 10 bases had no gene match. This CDR3 is built from 14 residues.

The V gene is TRBV28, the J gene TRBJ2-5, with 7 nucleotides matching TRBD1. The CDR3 sequence is 14 residues long. Germline CDR1 reads MDHEN; CDR2 reads SYDVKM. V shed 5 bases, J shed 5 bases, and the junction held 8 bases outside the gene matches. This chain's CDR3 is CASSRTGVQETQYF. CDR3 nucleotide sequence: TGTGCCAGCAGTCGAACAGGGGTTCAGGAGACCCAGTACTTC.

This clonotype was observed a few times. This chain links TRBV7-9 with TRBJ1-2, with a tentative D call TRBD1 (6 bases). The CDR3 consists of 17 residues. V gave up 2 bases and J gave up 4 bases, with 20 bases separating them. Germline V gene sequence: CDR1 SEHNR, CDR2 FQNEAQ (reference sequence). As DNA, the CDR3 is TGTGCCAGCAGCTTATCCCCCGGGAGTGGCAGGGGCTATGGCTACACCTTC. It specifies CASSLSPGSGRGYGYTF.

This clonotype was counted only a few times. The CDR3 DNA sequence: TGTGCCTCCCTCCCCGGCATGGGGTTTCCCAATGAGCAGTTCTTC. Protein product: CASLPGMGFPNEQFF. The V call is TRBV7-2, the J call TRBJ2-1; D remains unclear. Trimming removed 11 bases from V and 6 bases from J, with 23 bases in between. The germline V gene encodes CDR1 SGHTA and CDR2 FQGNSA. The CDR3 covers 15 residues.

DNA of the CDR3: TGCGGCGGACGGGACCCCCTAAGGGGTGACTACACCTTC. It translates to CGGRDPLRGDYTF. The genes are TRBV29-1 and TRBJ1-2, with D maybe TRBD1 (5 bases). Germline loops: CDR1 SQVTM, CDR2 ANQGSEA. The CDR3 runs to 13 residues. Drawing the rest from reference TRBV29-1 and TRBJ1-2, the complete variable domain is SAVISQKPSRDICQRGTSLTIQCQVDSQVTMMFWYRQQPGQSLTLIATANQGSEATYESGFVIDKFPISRPNLTFSTLTVSNMSPEDSSIYLCGGRDPLRGDYTFGSGTRLTVV.

Concerning this clonotype itself: A clone one base away is much larger, so this may be a read error. The rearrangement uses TRBV6-1 and TRBJ2-7; the match to TRBD2 covers 12 bases. Germline V gives CDR1 MNHNS, CDR2 SASEGT. J lost 2 bases, V lost 11 bases, and 7 bases had no gene match. The CDR3 extends over 14 amino acids. The CDR3 bases are TGTGCCGGCGCCAGACTAGCGGGAGCCTACGAGCAGTACTTC. Translated, it gives CAGARLAGAYEQYF.

The chain has TRBV12-3 or TRBV12-4 and TRBJ1-1; D possibly corresponds to TRBD1 (6 bases). The length of the CDR3 is 13 residues. V lost 5 bases and J lost 7, with 14 bases in between. In nucleotides, the CDR3 is TGTGCCAGCAGTGCTCAGGGGAGGGGTGAAGCTTTCTTT. Translated, it gives CASSAQGRGEAFF.

This clonotype was counted ten times or more. The chain employs TRBV5-1 and TRBJ2-2; 10 nucleotides align to TRBD1. V shed 4 bases, J shed 2 bases, and the junction held 5 bases outside the gene matches. The CDR3 spans 16 residues. Germline loops: CDR1 SGHRS, CDR2 YFSETQ. In DNA form, the CDR3 reads TGCGCCAGCAGCCCCGACAGGGGGCTTAACACCGGGGAGCTGTTTTTT. It encodes CASSPDRGLNTGELFF.

Judged by abundance, this clonotype is medium-sized. The J gene is TRBJ1-3, the V gene TRBV4-1; D gene ambiguous. Germline V gives CDR1 MGHRA, CDR2 YSYEKL. CDR3 length: 16 amino acids. Trimming pared 1 base from V and 0 bases from J, leaving 10 bases between. CDR3 region: CASSQGRVYSGNTIYF. The CDR3 bases are TGCGCCAGCAGCCAAGGAAGGGTTTACTCTGGAAACACCATATATTTT.

The chain uses TRBV7-9 and TRBJ2-1; 10 bases are a match to TRBD2. The germline CDR1 and CDR2 sequences are SEHNR and FQNEAQ (reference sequence). The CDR3 totals 15 residues. V lost 1 base to trimming and J lost 9 bases; unmatched junction nucleotides: 6. The CDR3 loop is CASSLGLAGASEQFF. CDR3 DNA sequence: TGTGCCAGCAGCTTAGGCCTAGCGGGGGCGTCTGAGCAGTTCTTC.

This clonotype is labeled as medium-sized. In DNA form, the CDR3 reads TGCGCCAGCAGCCGCGGACTAGCGGGAGTAGGGACCGGGGAGCTGTTTTTT. Translated: CASSRGLAGVGTGELFF. The chain carries TRBV5-1 and TRBJ2-2, with 13 bases matching TRBD2. This CDR3 is built from 17 residues. Trimming removed 4 bases from V and 5 bases from J; junction bases left unmatched: 8. CDR1 and CDR2 from the germline V gene are SGHRS and YFSETQ.

This chain links TRBV20-1 with TRBJ1-5, with a tentative D call TRBD1 (6 bases). This CDR3 is built from 17 residues. Trimming took 6 bases from V and 2 from J, leaving 23 bases between them. Germline V gene data show CDR1 as DFQATT and CDR2 as SNEGSKA (reference sequence). The CDR3 protein is CSAHIPGHLVGNQPQHF. CDR3 in DNA: TGCAGTGCCCACATTCCGGGACATCTTGTAGGCAATCAGCCCCAGCATTTT.

This clonotype occurred a few times. This sequence joins TRBV15 and TRBJ2-1; D perhaps matches TRBD1 (5 bases). The V end lost 0 bases, the J end lost 0 bases, and 12 bases lay between the germline ends. The CDR3 extends over 17 amino acids. Germline-derived CDR1 and CDR2 are LNHNV and YYDKDF (reference sequence). The CDR3 region is CATSREVGVSSYNEQFF. CDR3 nucleotides: TGTGCCACCAGCAGAGAAGTAGGGGTGAGCTCCTACAATGAGCAGTTCTTC.

The sample holds a few counts of this clonotype. The chain carries TRBV12-3 or TRBV12-4 and TRBJ2-1; 10 bases align to TRBD2. The CDR3 extends over 14 amino acids. The J segment lost 8 bases and the V segment lost 10 bases, leaving 11 bases of the junction unmatched. The CDR3: CATQMSGGAHEQFF. In DNA, the CDR3 is TGTGCCACCCAGATGAGCGGGGGGGCCCATGAGCAGTTCTTC.

This clonotype was counted at least ten times. The rearrangement links TRBV6-5 to TRBJ1-2; D remains unclear. The CDR3 contains 14 residues. The germline V and J ends were trimmed by 5 bases and 1 base, with 11 bases remaining between them. Germline lookup yields CDR1 MNHEY and CDR2 SVGAGI. The CDR3 loop reads CASSRRGYNYGYTF. The CDR3 bases are TGTGCCAGCAGTAGAAGAGGGTATAACTATGGCTACACCTTC.

This clonotype showed up just a few times. The chain uses TRBV12-3 or TRBV12-4 and TRBJ2-5, with D perhaps assigned TRBD1 or TRBD2 (5 bases each). V lost 2 bases, J lost 5 bases, and 9 bases lay in between. This CDR3 is built from 13 residues. The CDR3 loop reads CASSLTREETQYF. CDR3 nucleotides: TGTGCCAGCAGTTTAACCAGGGAGGAGACCCAGTACTTC.